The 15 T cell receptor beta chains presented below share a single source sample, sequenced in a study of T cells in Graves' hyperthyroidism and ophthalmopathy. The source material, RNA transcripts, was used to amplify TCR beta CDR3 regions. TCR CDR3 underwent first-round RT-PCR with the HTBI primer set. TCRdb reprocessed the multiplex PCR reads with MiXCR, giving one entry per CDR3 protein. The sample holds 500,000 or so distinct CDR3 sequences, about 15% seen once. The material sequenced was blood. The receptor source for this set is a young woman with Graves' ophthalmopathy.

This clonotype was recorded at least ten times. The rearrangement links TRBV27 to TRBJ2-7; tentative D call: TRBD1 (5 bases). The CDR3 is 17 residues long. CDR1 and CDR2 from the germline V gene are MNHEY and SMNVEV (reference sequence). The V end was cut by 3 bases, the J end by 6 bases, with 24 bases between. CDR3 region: CASSFSSFRSRALEQYF. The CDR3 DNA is TGTGCCAGCAGTTTTAGTAGTTTCAGAAGCAGGGCTCTCGAGCAGTACTTC.

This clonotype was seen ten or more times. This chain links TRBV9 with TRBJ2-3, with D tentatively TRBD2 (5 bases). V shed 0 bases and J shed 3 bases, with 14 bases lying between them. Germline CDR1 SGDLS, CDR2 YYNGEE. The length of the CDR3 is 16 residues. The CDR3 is CASSVGDLRGTDTQYF. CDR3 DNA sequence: TGTGCCAGCAGCGTAGGGGATTTGCGAGGGACAGATACGCAGTATTTT.

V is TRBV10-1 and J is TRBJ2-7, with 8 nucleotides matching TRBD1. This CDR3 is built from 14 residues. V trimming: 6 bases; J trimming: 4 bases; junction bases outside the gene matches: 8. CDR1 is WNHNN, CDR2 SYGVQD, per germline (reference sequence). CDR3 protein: CASSHGQGGYEQYF. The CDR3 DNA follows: TGCGCCAGCAGCCATGGACAGGGTGGTTACGAGCAGTACTTC.

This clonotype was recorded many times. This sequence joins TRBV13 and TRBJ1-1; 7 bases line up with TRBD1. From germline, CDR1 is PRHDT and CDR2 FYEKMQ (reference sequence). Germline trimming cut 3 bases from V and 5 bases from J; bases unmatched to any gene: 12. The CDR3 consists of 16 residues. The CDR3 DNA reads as TGTGCCAGCAGCTTGGACCAGGGTTCAGGGGGTACTGAAGCTTTCTTT. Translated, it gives CASSLDQGSGGTEAFF.

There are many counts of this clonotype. CDR3 protein: CASREQTGRGYTF. In DNA, the CDR3 is TGTGCCAGCAGGGAACAAACAGGGAGAGGCTACACCTTC. The chain carries TRBV11-2 and TRBJ1-2; the D gene is possibly TRBD1 (6 bases). The germline CDR1 and CDR2 sequences are SGHAT and FQNNGV. This CDR3 has 13 residues. V was cut by 6 bases and J by 8 bases, with 16 bases left in between. The whole variable domain, remainder taken from reference TRBV11-2 and TRBJ1-2, is EAGVAQSPRYKIIEKRQSVAFWCNPISGHATLYWYQQILGQGPKLLIQFQNNGVVDDSQLPKDRFSAERLKGVDSTLKIQPAKLEDSAVYLCASREQTGRGYTFGSGTRLTVV.

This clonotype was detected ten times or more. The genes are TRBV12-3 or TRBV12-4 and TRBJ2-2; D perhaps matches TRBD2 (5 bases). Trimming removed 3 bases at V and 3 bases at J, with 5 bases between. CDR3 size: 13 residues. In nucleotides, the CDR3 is TGTGCCAGCAGTTTCGGGGACACCGGGGAGCTGTTTTTT. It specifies CASSFGDTGELFF.

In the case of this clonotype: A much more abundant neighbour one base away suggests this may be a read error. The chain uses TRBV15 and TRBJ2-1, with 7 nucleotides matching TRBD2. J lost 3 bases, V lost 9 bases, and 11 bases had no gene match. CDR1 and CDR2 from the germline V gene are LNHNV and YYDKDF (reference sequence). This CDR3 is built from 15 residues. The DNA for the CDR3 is TGTGCCACGACCCTAAAAAGCGGGAACTACAATGAGCAGTTCTTC. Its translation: CATTLKSGNYNEQFF.

DNA for the CDR3: TGTGCCACCAGTGATCGGAATATGGACGAGCAGTACTTC. The encoded protein is CATSDRNMDEQYF. The rearrangement uses TRBV24-1 and TRBJ2-7; D ambiguous. Trimming took off 3 bases at V and 5 bases at J, with 10 bases between the two ends. The CDR3 is 13 amino acids. CDR1 KGHDR and CDR2 SFDVKD come from the germline V gene.

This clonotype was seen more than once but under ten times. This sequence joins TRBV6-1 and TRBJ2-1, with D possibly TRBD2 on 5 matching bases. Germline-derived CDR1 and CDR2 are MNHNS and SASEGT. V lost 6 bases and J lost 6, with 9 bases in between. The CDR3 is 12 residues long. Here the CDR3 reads CASSTSSNEQFF. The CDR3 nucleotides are TGTGCCAGCAGCACTAGTTCCAATGAGCAGTTCTTC.

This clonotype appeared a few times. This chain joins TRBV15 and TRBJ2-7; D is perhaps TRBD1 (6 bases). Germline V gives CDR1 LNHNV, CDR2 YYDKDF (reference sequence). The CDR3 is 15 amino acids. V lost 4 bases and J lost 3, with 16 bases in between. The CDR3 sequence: CATSKEGRGGYEQYF. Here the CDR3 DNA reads TGTGCCACCAGCAAAGAGGGAAGAGGGGGCTACGAGCAGTACTTC.

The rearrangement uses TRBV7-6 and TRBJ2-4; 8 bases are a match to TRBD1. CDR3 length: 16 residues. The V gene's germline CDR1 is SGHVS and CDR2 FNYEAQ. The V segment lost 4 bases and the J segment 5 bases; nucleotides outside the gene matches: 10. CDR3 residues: CASSSRAGGFQNIQYF. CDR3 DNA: TGTGCCAGCAGCTCCCGAGCAGGGGGCTTCCAAAACATTCAGTACTTC.

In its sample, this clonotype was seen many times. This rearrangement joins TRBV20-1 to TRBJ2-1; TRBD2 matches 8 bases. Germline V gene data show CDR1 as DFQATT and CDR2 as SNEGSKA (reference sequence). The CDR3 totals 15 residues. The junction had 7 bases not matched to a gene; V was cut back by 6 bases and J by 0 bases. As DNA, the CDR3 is TGCAGTGCAATGACTAGCGTAAGCTCCTACAATGAGCAGTTCTTC. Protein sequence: CSAMTSVSSYNEQFF.

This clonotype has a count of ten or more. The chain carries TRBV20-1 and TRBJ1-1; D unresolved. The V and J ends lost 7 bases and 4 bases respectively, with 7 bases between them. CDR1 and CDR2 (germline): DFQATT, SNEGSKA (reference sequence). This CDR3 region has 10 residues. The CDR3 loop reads CSVPGTEAFF. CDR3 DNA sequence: TGCAGTGTTCCGGGCACTGAAGCTTTCTTT.

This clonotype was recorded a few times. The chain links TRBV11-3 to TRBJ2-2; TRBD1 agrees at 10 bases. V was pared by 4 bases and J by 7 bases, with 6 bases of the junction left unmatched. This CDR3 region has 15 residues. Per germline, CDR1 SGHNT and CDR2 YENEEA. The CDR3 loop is CASSSRDRGNGELFF. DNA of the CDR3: TGTGCCAGCAGCTCCCGGGACAGGGGAAACGGGGAGCTGTTTTTT.

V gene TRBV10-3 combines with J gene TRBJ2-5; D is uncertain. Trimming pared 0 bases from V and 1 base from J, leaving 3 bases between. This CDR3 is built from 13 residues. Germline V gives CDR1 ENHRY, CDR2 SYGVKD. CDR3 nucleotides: TGTGCCATCAGTGAGTCGGTCCAAGAGACCCAGTACTTC. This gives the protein CAISESVQETQYF.